Below, 15 T cell receptor beta chains from the same sample are listed, as sequenced in a study of blood T cell repertoires in COVID-19. Profiled with immunoSEQ multiplex PCR; TCRdb holds only in-frame clones, not every one. In the table there are under 140,000 clones, 87% of which are singletons. Sequences were obtained from peripheral blood. These receptors were collected from a human donor in a cohort sampled during active COVID-19.

V and J are TRBV4-3 and TRBJ2-1; 7 bases map to TRBD2. The CDR3 has 17 residues. CDR1 LGHNA and CDR2 YSLEER come from the germline V gene. V gave up 0 bases and J gave up 7 bases; unmatched junction bases: 12. The CDR3 DNA reads TGCGCCAGCAGCCAAGATGGGACGCGGGAGATCGAGAATGAGCAGTTCTTC. Its protein product is CASSQDGTREIENEQFF.

This clone was observed a handful of times. The chain joins TRBV27 to TRBJ2-7; tentative D call: TRBD2 (5 bases). The V end was cut by 3 bases, the J end by 3 bases, with 12 bases between. The CDR3 sequence is 14 residues long. Germline values: CDR1 MNHEY, CDR2 SMNVEV (reference sequence). DNA of the CDR3: TGTGCCAGCAGTTTGGCCTCTAGCTTCTACGAGCAGTACTTC. Its translation is CASSLASSFYEQYF.

This chain links TRBV5-1 with TRBJ1-6; D ambiguous. The V and J ends lost 4 bases and 4 bases respectively, with 6 bases between them. Germline CDR1 SGHRS, CDR2 YFSETQ. This CDR3 comprises 13 residues. DNA of the CDR3: TGCGCCAGCAGCCCGGGTTATAATTCACCCCTCCACTTT. The encoded protein is CASSPGYNSPLHF.

The gene calls are TRBV29-1 and TRBJ1-2, with D perhaps TRBD1 (5 bases). The germline gives CDR1 SQVTM, CDR2 ANQGSEA. V was clipped by 4 bases and J by 0 bases, with 6 bases between them. The CDR3 sequence is 12 residues long. Here the CDR3 DNA reads TGCAGCGTTGCAGGGCCTAACTATGGCTACACCTTC. Its protein is CSVAGPNYGYTF.

The chain recombines TRBV3-1 (or the pseudogene TRBV3-2) with TRBJ2-3, with D unresolved. Germline-derived CDR1 and CDR2 are LGHDT and YNNKEL (reference sequence). This CDR3 comprises 15 residues. Trimming removed 1 base at V and 2 bases at J, with 10 bases between. The CDR3 DNA reads TGTGCCAGCAGCCAAGGTATCAGGATCACAGATACGCAGTATTTT. Its protein product is CASSQGIRITDTQYF.

The chain couples TRBV15 to TRBJ2-7; D perhaps matches TRBD2 (5 bases). Germline CDR1 LNHNV, CDR2 YYDKDF (reference sequence). This CDR3 is 12 amino acids long. The V gene lost 5 bases and the J gene lost 4 bases, with 9 bases spanning the gap. CDR3 sequence: CATSRGGYEQYF. In nucleotides, the CDR3 is TGTGCCACCAGCCGAGGAGGTTACGAGCAGTACTTC.

The V gene is TRBV5-4, the J gene TRBJ1-2, with 8 bases that match TRBD1. V shed 5 bases, J shed 3 bases, and the junction held 9 bases outside the gene matches. The length of the CDR3 is 15 residues. From germline, CDR1 is SGHNT and CDR2 YYREEE (reference sequence). Here the CDR3 reads CASSITRDRYYGYTF. The CDR3 DNA follows: TGTGCCAGCAGTATCACCCGGGACAGGTACTATGGCTACACCTTC.

The chain links TRBV6-2 or TRBV6-3 to TRBJ2-1; 8 positions match TRBD2. The CDR3 runs 16 residues. Per germline, CDR1 MNHEY and CDR2 SVGEGT. V shed 5 bases, J shed 1 base, and the junction held 7 bases outside the gene matches. The CDR3 DNA sequence: TGTGCCAGCAGTAAGCTAGCGGGCCCTTCCTACAATGAGCAGTTCTTC. Protein: CASSKLAGPSYNEQFF.

The chain has TRBV14 and TRBJ2-7, with D possibly being TRBD1 (6 bases). The CDR3 contains 14 residues. Germline V gene data show CDR1 as SGHDN and CDR2 as FVKESK. With 2 bases removed from V and 1 base from J, the gap between germline ends came to 9 bases. CDR3 bases: TGTGCCAGCAGCCAACAGACAGGTTCCTACGAGCAGTACTTC. Encoded protein: CASSQQTGSYEQYF.

A few counts support this clone. The chain links TRBV3-1 (or the pseudogene TRBV3-2) to TRBJ1-5, with 9 bases that match TRBD1. The CDR3 runs to 16 residues. From germline, CDR1 is LGHDT and CDR2 YNNKEL (reference sequence). Losses at the gene ends were 0 bases for V and 7 bases for J; bases not matched to a gene: 7. CDR3 protein: CASSQEGQGYNQPQHF. The CDR3 DNA is TGTGCCAGCAGCCAAGAGGGACAGGGTTACAACCAGCCCCAGCATTTT.

The chain combines TRBV18 with TRBJ2-3, with 11 bases that match TRBD1. The CDR3 totals 15 residues. Germline-derived CDR1 and CDR2 are KGHSH and LQKENI. Germline trimming cut 3 bases from V and 7 bases from J; bases unmatched to any gene: 6. The CDR3 here is CASSPGQGVVNTQYF. In nucleotides, the CDR3 is TGTGCCAGCTCACCGGGACAGGGGGTTGTAAATACGCAGTATTTT. Full variable domain (missing parts from reference TRBV18 and TRBJ2-3): NAGVMQNPRHLVRRRGQEARLRCSPMKGHSHVYWYRQLPEEGLKFMVYLQKENIIDESGMPKERFSAEFPKEGPSILRIQQVVRGDSAAYFCASSPGQGVVNTQYFGPGTRLTVL.

V gene TRBV12-3 or TRBV12-4 combines with J gene TRBJ2-7; D unresolved. This CDR3 contains 12 residues. The V end lost 5 bases, the J end lost 7 bases, and 12 bases lay between the germline ends. CDR3 residues: CASSLLTREQYF. DNA for the CDR3: TGTGCCAGCAGTCTCCTTACGAGGGAGCAGTACTTC.

The chain combines TRBV29-1 with TRBJ2-3; 7 bases map to TRBD2. Germline assignment: CDR1 SQVTM and CDR2 ANQGSEA. This CDR3 comprises 14 residues. V was clipped by 4 bases and J by 1 base; unmatched bases: 5. CDR3 in DNA: TGCAGCGTTGCGGGGGGAGGCGGCACAGATACGCAGTATTTT. This sequence encodes CSVAGGGGTDTQYF.

The rearrangement uses TRBV15 and TRBJ2-1; D not certain. With 0 bases removed from V and 0 bases from J, the gap between germline ends came to 9 bases. The CDR3 spans 16 residues. Germline V lookup: CDR1 LNHNV, CDR2 YYDKDF (reference sequence). For the CDR3, the DNA is TGTGCCACCAGCAGAGATTCCGTTTTCTCCTACAATGAGCAGTTCTTC. Protein product: CATSRDSVFSYNEQFF. Full variable domain (rest looked up from reference TRBV15 and TRBJ2-1): DAMVIQNPRYQVTQFGKPVTLSCSQTLNHNVMYWYQQKSSQAPKLLFHYYDKDFNNEADTPDNFQSRRPNTSFCFLDIRSPGLGDTAMYLCATSRDSVFSYNEQFFGPGTRLTVL.

This clone showed up just a few times. This rearrangement joins TRBV7-8 to TRBJ1-2, with D maybe TRBD1 (6 bases). Germline loops: CDR1 SGHVS, CDR2 FQNEAQ. CDR3 length equals 16 residues. V lost 6 bases to trimming and J lost 2 bases, with 19 bases between them. Here the CDR3 reads CASSLGVQGFNYGYTF. The CDR3 DNA follows: TGTGCCAGCAGTCTAGGGGTTCAGGGGTTCAACTATGGCTACACCTTC.